Listed here are 26 T cell receptor beta chains from one sample, sequenced in a study of CD8+ T cells in alopecia areata. As the sequencing template, cDNA was produced by extracting RNA and reverse transcribing it. Only in-frame clones appear in the TCRdb table, and some are missing; sequencing was by immunoSEQ multiplex PCR. The data show 65,000 to 75,000 clones, approximately 45% seen once. Sequenced here: CD8+ T cells sorted from blood, sampled at week 0. These receptors originate from a human donor with alopecia areata.

This chain joins TRBV7-9 and TRBJ2-6; D is unresolved. In germline, CDR1 is SEHNR, CDR2 FQNEAQ (reference sequence). The CDR3 loop spans 15 amino acids. Trimming removed 3 bases at V and 4 bases at J, with 10 bases between. The CDR3 DNA follows: TGTGCCAGCAGCTTTAGGGAATTAGGGGCCAACGTCCTGACTTTC. Translating it yields CASSFRELGANVLTF.

CDR3: CASSFYDRRNTEAFF. For the CDR3, the DNA is TGTGCCAGCAGCTTTTATGACAGAAGGAACACTGAAGCTTTCTTT. The genes are TRBV5-4 and TRBJ1-1, with a possible D match to TRBD1 (5 bases). There are 15 residues in the CDR3. The germline CDR1 and CDR2 sequences are SGHNT and YYREEE (reference sequence). V lost 2 bases and J 1 base, leaving 12 bases between the germline ends. Based on the CDR3 plus reference TRBV5-4 and TRBJ1-1, the full variable domain is ETGVTQSPTHLIKTRGQQVTLRCSSQSGHNTVSWYQQALGQGPQFIFQYYREEENGRGNFPPRFSGLQFPNYSSELNVNALELDDSALYLCASSFYDRRNTEAFFGQGTRLTVV.

This clone is labeled as medium-sized. The V gene is TRBV7-2, the J gene TRBJ2-7; D possibly corresponds to TRBD2 (5 bases). The germline V gene has CDR1 SGHTA and CDR2 FQGNSA. The CDR3 is 16 residues long. The V end was cut by 6 bases, the J end by 7 bases, with 25 bases between. CDR3 DNA sequence: TGTGCCAGCAGGTTGTCTTTCGGTAGCGCGTCTAGGGAGCAGTACTTC. It encodes CASRLSFGSASREQYF.

The chain is built from TRBV9 and TRBJ2-3; D ambiguous. V was trimmed by 4 bases and J by 6 bases, leaving 18 bases between them. Germline V gene lookup returns CDR1 SGDLS and CDR2 YYNGEE. CDR3 length equals 15 residues. The CDR3 sequence is CASSPPDGPRDTQYF. CDR3 in DNA: TGTGCCAGCAGCCCCCCGGATGGCCCCAGGGATACGCAGTATTTT.

This clone has more than one count but fewer than ten. This sequence joins TRBV5-4 and TRBJ2-1; possible D gene TRBD2, 5 bases. The CDR3 is made up of 14 amino acids. CDR1 and CDR2 from the germline V gene are SGHNT and YYREEE (reference sequence). V was trimmed by 0 bases and J by 8 bases, leaving 12 bases between them. CDR3 protein: CASSLETPRDEQFF. Written as DNA, the CDR3 is TGTGCCAGCAGCTTGGAGACCCCGAGGGATGAGCAGTTCTTC.

In nucleotides, the CDR3 is TGCAGCGTTGGCCCAGGCCTTCATGGACTAGCGCACGACTACGAGCAGTACTTC. It encodes CSVGPGLHGLAHDYEQYF. The chain carries TRBV29-1 and TRBJ2-7, with 9 bases matching TRBD2. Germline CDR1 SQVTM, CDR2 ANQGSEA. V was clipped by 4 bases and J by 3 bases; unmatched bases: 19. The CDR3 is made up of 18 amino acids.

The chain recombines TRBV7-8 with TRBJ2-7, with D unclear. Germline CDR1 reads SGHVS; CDR2 reads FQNEAQ. V lost 0 bases to trimming and J lost 3 bases, with 9 bases between them. The CDR3 totals 14 residues. The CDR3 region has the DNA TGTGCCAGCAGCTTAGCTGGAAATCTCTACGAGCAGTACTTC. Translated: CASSLAGNLYEQYF.

CDR3 amino acids: CASSLVRYEQYF. CDR3 coding DNA: TGTGCCAGCAGCTTAGTCAGATACGAGCAGTACTTC. The rearrangement uses TRBV7-2 and TRBJ2-7; D uncertain. The CDR3 runs 12 residues. With 1 base removed from V and 4 bases from J, the gap between germline ends came to 5 bases. Germline-derived CDR1 and CDR2 are SGHTA and FQGNSA.

The V and J genes are TRBV14 and TRBJ1-2; D might be TRBD1 (6 bases). Trimming cost V 2 bases and J 0 bases, with 10 bases left between them. The CDR3 runs to 15 residues. Germline assignment: CDR1 SGHDN and CDR2 FVKESK. CDR3 nucleotides: TGTGCCAGCAGCCAACAGGACAGAGCTAACTATGGCTACACCTTC. Translated, it gives CASSQQDRANYGYTF.

V and J are TRBV29-1 and TRBJ2-7; maybe TRBD2 (5 bases). Per the germline V gene, CDR1 is SQVTM and CDR2 is ANQGSEA. V was trimmed by 7 bases and J by 4 bases, leaving 17 bases between them. The CDR3 contains 13 residues. CDR3 nucleotide sequence: TGCAGCGCCCTGGTTCCGGGGTCGTACGAGCAGTACTTC. Translated, it gives CSALVPGSYEQYF.

The table lists this clone with a few counts. The chain carries TRBV5-4 and TRBJ2-5, with TRBD2 matching over 9 bases. The germline V gene has CDR1 SGHNT and CDR2 YYREEE (reference sequence). The CDR3 extends over 14 amino acids. The junction had 2 bases not matched to a gene; V was cut back by 0 bases and J by 5 bases. CDR3 in amino acids: CASSLEAGGETQYF. The CDR3 nucleotides read TGTGCCAGCAGCTTGGAGGCGGGAGGGGAGACCCAGTACTTC.

J is TRBJ2-7 and V is TRBV7-9; D gene unclear. The V end was cut by 2 bases, the J end by 4 bases, with 6 bases between. CDR3 length equals 12 residues. Germline CDR1 and CDR2: SEHNR and FQNEAQ (reference sequence). This CDR3 is CASSLLTYEQYF. Here the CDR3 DNA reads TGTGCCAGCAGCTTATTAACGTACGAGCAGTACTTC.

This clone was seen a handful of times. The junction departs from the called germline gene at one end, perhaps through a read error. The V gene is TRBV29-1, the J gene TRBJ2-1; TRBD2 matches at 10 bases. The CDR3 is 11 residues long. CDR1 is SQVTM and CDR2 is ANQGSEA in the germline V gene. The CDR3 DNA reads as TGCAGCGCTAGGTGGGGGACTAGCGTAGTCTTC. It translates to CSARWGTSVVF.

The CDR3 region has the DNA TGCGCCAGCAGCTTGGGACGGTCCTCCTACGAGCAGTACTTC. Translation gives CASSLGRSSYEQYF. The V call is TRBV5-1, the J call TRBJ2-7, with D unresolved. This CDR3 has 14 amino acids. The germline V gene has CDR1 SGHRS and CDR2 YFSETQ. V lost 0 bases and J lost 0, with 7 bases in between.

DNA for the CDR3: TGCAGCGTTGAAGACCCGTTGTGGCGGACAAACAATGAGCAGTTCTTC. Protein sequence: CSVEDPLWRTNNEQFF. The chain carries TRBV29-1 and TRBJ2-1, with D perhaps matching TRBD1 (5 bases). The CDR3 has 16 residues. V was clipped by 0 bases and J by 5 bases, with 17 bases between them. The germline CDR1 and CDR2 sequences are SQVTM and ANQGSEA.

This chain uses TRBV5-4 with TRBJ2-1; a possible D gene is TRBD2 (5 bases). Germline CDR1 reads SGHNT; CDR2 reads YYREEE (reference sequence). Deletions cut 3 bases from V and 5 bases from J, with 9 bases between. The CDR3 extends over 13 amino acids. The CDR3 DNA is TGTGCCAGCAGCTCGGGGTGGGACAATGAGCAGTTCTTC. Amino acids: CASSSGWDNEQFF.

In DNA, the CDR3 is TGTGCCAGCAGTCCCCACGGGACTAGCGGGAGTCAAGAGACCCAGTACTTC. It encodes CASSPHGTSGSQETQYF. V and J are TRBV27 and TRBJ2-5, with TRBD2 identical over 14 bases. The CDR3 consists of 17 residues. CDR1 and CDR2 from the germline V gene are MNHEY and SMNVEV (reference sequence). Unmatched junction bases numbered 7, after V lost 5 bases and J lost 2 bases.

This clone came up a few times. The gene calls are TRBV7-9 and TRBJ2-5; 7 nucleotides match TRBD2. Per the germline V gene, CDR1 is SEHNR and CDR2 is FQNEAQ (reference sequence). V lost 11 bases to trimming and J lost 2 bases; unmatched junction nucleotides: 14. CDR3 length: 15 residues. The DNA of the CDR3 is TGTGCCGACGCCCCTCCACTAGCGACTCAAGAGACCCAGTACTTC. Its protein product is CADAPPLATQETQYF.

The J gene is TRBJ2-7, the V gene TRBV19, with D possibly TRBD2 on 5 matching bases. Germline CDR1 reads LNHDA; CDR2 reads SQIVND (reference sequence). The V end lost 3 bases, the J end lost 2 bases, and 11 bases lay between the germline ends. The CDR3 runs to 14 residues. As DNA, the CDR3 is TGTGCCAGTAGTATCGGGCTAGCTCCCTACGAGCAGTACTTC. This encodes CASSIGLAPYEQYF.

This clone has at least ten counts. The chain is built from TRBV7-2 and TRBJ2-5; D not resolved. V lost 4 bases and J 2 bases, leaving 11 bases between the germline ends. Germline V CDR1 and CDR2: SGHTA, FQGNSA. The CDR3 has 14 amino acids. CDR3 in amino acids: CASSSTGTQETQYF. In DNA form, the CDR3 reads TGTGCCAGCAGCTCGACTGGAACTCAAGAGACCCAGTACTTC.

The CDR3 protein is CASSTPGVYEQYF. CDR3 nucleotide sequence: TGTGCCAGCAGCACTCCGGGGGTCTACGAGCAGTACTTC. The chain has TRBV11-2 and TRBJ2-7; tentative D call: TRBD2 (6 bases). V lost 5 bases to trimming and J lost 3 bases, with 11 bases between them. This CDR3 is built from 13 residues. Germline CDR1 reads SGHAT; CDR2 reads FQNNGV.

This chain joins TRBV11-2 and TRBJ2-5; 7 bases agree with TRBD1. CDR1 is SGHAT, CDR2 FQNNGV, per germline. The junction had 7 bases not matched to a gene; V was cut back by 4 bases and J by 2 bases. The CDR3 covers 15 residues. The CDR3 is CASSSPGGVQETQYF. CDR3 bases: TGTGCCAGCAGCTCCCCAGGGGGTGTTCAAGAGACCCAGTACTTC.

CDR3 nucleotide sequence: TGCAGCGTTGTACTCCTAGGCCCTCCAGATACGCAGTATTTT. Protein product: CSVVLLGPPDTQYF. This rearrangement joins TRBV29-1 to TRBJ2-3; no clear D gene. V lost 4 bases, J lost 4 bases, and 15 bases lay in between. Germline CDR1 SQVTM, CDR2 ANQGSEA. This CDR3 comprises 14 residues.

The chain uses TRBV4-1 and TRBJ2-7; possible D gene TRBD1, 6 bases. Germline lookup yields CDR1 MGHRA and CDR2 YSYEKL. The CDR3 length is 15 residues. V was cut by 6 bases and J by 0 bases, with 15 bases left in between. The CDR3 nucleotides are TGCGCCAGCAGTGCCCGACAGGCGAGCTCCTACGAGCAGTACTTC. Translation: CASSARQASSYEQYF.

Ten or more counts support this clone. The chain couples TRBV27 to TRBJ1-4; a weak D match, TRBD1 (5 bases). V was pared by 6 bases and J by 4 bases, with 15 bases between. CDR3 length: 15 amino acids. Germline CDR1 reads MNHEY; CDR2 reads SMNVEV (reference sequence). The CDR3 nucleotides read TGTGCCAGCAGCTCTAGGGGCCTGGGTAATGAAAAACTGTTTTTT. It encodes CASSSRGLGNEKLFF.

This chain uses TRBV6-5 with TRBJ2-1, with D possibly called TRBD1 or TRBD2 (5 bases each). The germline V gene encodes CDR1 MNHEY and CDR2 SVGAGI. The CDR3 loop spans 13 amino acids. The V gene lost 6 bases and the J gene lost 4 bases, with 10 bases spanning the gap. The CDR3 spells CASSSGPYNEQFF. The CDR3 DNA follows: TGTGCCAGCAGCTCGGGACCATACAATGAGCAGTTCTTC.